Reported below is one T cell receptor (beta chain). Its antigen is undetermined. TCR beta CDR3 regions were amplified from RNA transcripts. Initially, a first-round RT-PCR of the TCR CDR3 employed the HTBI primer set. TCRdb passed the multiplex PCR reads through MiXCR, listing each CDR3 protein once. Found here are about 720,000 distinct CDR3 sequences, roughly a sixth of them singletons; the top ten hold roughly a sixth. V dropped 4 bases and J dropped 0 bases, with 10 bases sitting between them. The germline V gene encodes CDR1 MNHEY and CDR2 SVGAGI. The CDR3 is made up of 16 amino acids. The sample originates from a study of T cells in Graves' hyperthyroidism and ophthalmopathy. For the diagnoses, clinical symptoms, serum thyroxine and TRAb, thyroid ultrasound and orbital computed tomography were used. Fresh peripheral blood, approximately 10 ml, was the source of the PBMCs. Overall study results and limits: The model anticipated ophthalmopathy a median approximately 6.6 months pre-onset.

The TCR comes from a woman aged 45-60 years with Graves' hyperthyroidism that later progressed to Graves' ophthalmopathy. Sample: blood. The genes are TRBV6-5 and TRBJ1-6, with unresolved D. The CDR3 DNA sequence: TGTGCCAGCAGTTTTGACACGAGCTCCTATAATTCACCCCTCCACTTT. Its protein product is CASSFDTSSYNSPLHF.